Presented here are 10 T cell receptor beta chains from one specimen sequenced in a study of blood T cell repertoires in COVID-19. Repertoires were generated with immunoSEQ multiplex PCR, while TCRdb's copy carries only in-frame clones and drops some. The repertoire has 200,000 to 250,000 clones, about 90% of them found once; the top ten carry more than 0.95%. The sequencing sample was made of peripheral blood. These receptors all come from a man aged 25-40 years with acute or convalescent COVID-19.

This chain connects TRBV27 to TRBJ1-4; 8 bases map to TRBD1. V was pared by 4 bases and J by 4 bases, with 5 bases of the junction left unmatched. The CDR3 consists of 15 residues. Per the germline V gene, CDR1 is MNHEY and CDR2 is SMNVEV (reference sequence). In DNA, the CDR3 is TGTGCCAGCAGTTCGGACAGGGTTTTTAATGAAAAACTGTTTTTT. This codes for CASSSDRVFNEKLFF.

The rearrangement links TRBV19 to TRBJ1-2; TRBD1 aligns across 9 bases. CDR3 length equals 14 residues. Trimming cost V 4 bases and J 4 bases; bases outside gene matches: 4. Germline CDR1 reads LNHDA; CDR2 reads SQIVND (reference sequence). The CDR3 loop reads CASSRTGALYGYTF. In DNA, the CDR3 is TGTGCCAGTAGTAGGACAGGGGCCCTCTATGGCTACACCTTC.

V usage is TRBV4-2 and J usage is TRBJ2-6; tentative D call: TRBD2 (5 bases). CDR1 is LGHNA and CDR2 is YNFKEQ in the germline V gene. CDR3 length equals 20 residues. V dropped 4 bases and J dropped 0 bases, with 22 bases sitting between them. CDR3 sequence reads: CASSPFLTGNSHSGANVLTF. The CDR3 DNA sequence: TGTGCCAGCAGCCCCTTCTTGACCGGGAACTCACACTCTGGGGCCAACGTCCTGACTTTC.

J is TRBJ1-6 and V is TRBV30; maybe TRBD1 (5 bases). Trimming stripped 6 bases from V and 6 bases from J, with 12 bases between. The CDR3 is 13 amino acids. Germline V gives CDR1 GTSNPN, CDR2 SVGIG (reference sequence). The CDR3 DNA reads as TGTGCCTGCTCACGACAGAGTAATTCACCCCTCCACTTT. Its protein product is CACSRQSNSPLHF.

This chain joins TRBV12-5 and TRBJ2-1; D is undetermined. Between the trimmed V and J ends, which lost 5 bases and 10 bases, there was a span of 9 bases. This CDR3 is built from 11 residues. CDR1 and CDR2 (germline): LGHNT, FRNRAP. This CDR3 is CASGLIGEQFF. The DNA for the CDR3 is TGTGCTAGTGGTCTTATCGGGGAGCAGTTCTTC.

This sequence joins TRBV29-1 and TRBJ2-6; D might be TRBD2 (5 bases). V was cut by 4 bases and J by 0 bases, with 7 bases left in between. The CDR3 totals 14 residues. Germline CDR1 SQVTM, CDR2 ANQGSEA. CDR3 loop: CSVVGSSGANVLTF. Here the CDR3 DNA reads TGCAGCGTTGTAGGGAGCTCTGGGGCCAACGTCCTGACTTTC.

About this clone: Additional DNA sequences in this sample encode the identical CDR3. The rearrangement links TRBV7-6 to TRBJ2-7; D is ambiguous. Germline V gene data show CDR1 as SGHVS and CDR2 as FNYEAQ. Trimming shortened V by 5 bases and J by 1 base, and 6 bases separated the two germline ends. CDR3 length equals 12 residues. The CDR3 DNA reads TGTGCCAGCAGCCCTTCTTCCTACGAGCAGTACTTC. Protein: CASSPSSYEQYF.

The J gene is TRBJ1-3, the V gene TRBV6-6; D is possibly TRBD1 (5 bases). The CDR3 spans 14 residues. V shed 8 bases and J shed 4 bases, with 15 bases lying between them. The germline V gene has CDR1 MNHNY and CDR2 SVGAGI (reference sequence). CDR3 amino acids: CASVTQGTGNTIYF. The CDR3 coding sequence is TGTGCCAGCGTCACCCAGGGTACGGGAAACACCATATATTTT.

The V gene is TRBV25-1, the J gene TRBJ2-1, with TRBD1 matching over 7 bases. The V gene's germline CDR1 is MGHDK and CDR2 SYGVNS. J was trimmed by 10 bases and V by 3 bases; bases with no gene match: 6. The CDR3 sequence is 13 residues long. CDR3 sequence: CASSDYRDREQFF. The CDR3 bases are TGTGCCAGCAGTGACTACCGGGACAGAGAGCAGTTCTTC.

A few counts support this clone. The chain is built from TRBV10-3 and TRBJ2-5; possibly TRBD2 for D (7 bases). Trimming pared 6 bases from V and 4 bases from J, leaving 18 bases between. The CDR3 length is 15 residues. Per germline, CDR1 ENHRY and CDR2 SYGVKD. CDR3 protein: CAIRALGGALETQYF. CDR3 in DNA: TGTGCCATCAGAGCCCTAGGGGGGGCTTTAGAGACCCAGTACTTC.